The rows below give T cell receptor beta chains drawn from one sample of a study of T cell responses to AZD1222 COVID-19 vaccine. Assay: immunoSEQ multiplex PCR; the TCRdb copy retains only in-frame clones and omits some. Among over 150,000 clones listed, roughly 92% were seen once. Material: peripheral blood, obtained 28 days after the second AZD1222 dose. The receptors were gathered from an adult who received the AZD1222 COVID-19 vaccine. Each CDR3 is given with its conserved first and last residue. D genes are given only for firm matches. Expanded clones get a size class; other rows say once, few or many, or leave the size out.

v_call	j_call	d_call	clone_size	cdr3_nt	cdr3_aa
TRBV19	TRBJ1-3	.	few	TGTGCCAGTAGTATGGCCGGGACGTACTCTGGAAACACCATATATTTT	CASSMAGTYSGNTIYF
TRBV7-2	TRBJ1-6	TRBD1	.	TGTGCCACGGGACAGGGCTATTCACCCCTCCACTTT	CATGQGYSPLHF
TRBV24-1	TRBJ1-2	.	.	TGTGCCACGAGCCAGGGGAACTATGGCTACACCTTC	CATSQGNYGYTF
TRBV27	TRBJ2-1	.	.	TGTGCCAGCAGTTTTCAGCGACTTTCGAGCTCCTACAATGAGCAGTTCTTC	CASSFQRLSSSYNEQFF
TRBV27	TRBJ1-1	.	.	TGTGCCAGCAGTTTACAGATGAACACTGAAGCTTTCTTT	CASSLQMNTEAFF
TRBV9	TRBJ1-2	.	.	TGTGCCAGCAGCGTAGCGGCAGGCCCCTATGGCTACACCTTC	CASSVAAGPYGYTF
TRBV6-1	TRBJ1-6	TRBD1	.	TGTGCCAGCAGTGAAGTAGGGGGCCCCTATAATTCACCCCTCCACTTT	CASSEVGGPYNSPLHF
TRBV28	TRBJ2-7	.	.	TGTGCCAGCAGTTTATTGACAGGCACCTACGAGCAGTACTTC	CASSLLTGTYEQYF
TRBV5-6	TRBJ1-2	.	.	TGTGCCAGCAGCTTCAGGGGTAACTATGGCTACACCTTC	CASSFRGNYGYTF
TRBV3-1/TRBV3-2	TRBJ2-5	.	.	TGTGCCAGCAGCCAATCGATCCAAGAGACCCAGTACTTC	CASSQSIQETQYF
TRBV7-2	TRBJ2-3	.	few	TGTGCCAGCAGCTTAGTAGATACGCAGTATTTT	CASSLVDTQYF
TRBV3-1/TRBV3-2	TRBJ1-2	.	.	TGTGCCAGCAGCCCCTGGGACGGCCTAGGAGGCTACACCTTC	CASSPWDGLGGYTF
TRBV7-2	TRBJ1-2	.	.	TGTGCCAGCAGGACTCCCGGGACGGCGGATGGCTACACCTTC	CASRTPGTADGYTF
TRBV5-4	TRBJ2-1	TRBD1	.	TGTGCCAGCAGCTTGGGAGGACAGGGGAATGAGCAGTTCTTC	CASSLGGQGNEQFF
TRBV5-6	TRBJ2-5	TRBD1	.	TGTGCCAGCAGCTTGAGACAGGGGTGGCAAGAGACCCAGTACTTC	CASSLRQGWQETQYF
TRBV11-3	TRBJ2-6	TRBD2	.	TGTGCCAGCAGCGAGACTAGCGGGGGGAGCTCTGGGGCCAACGTCCTGACTTTC	CASSETSGGSSGANVLTF
TRBV4-3	TRBJ1-1	.	.	TGCGCCAGCAGCCAATTGGGGAACACTGAAGCTTTCTTT	CASSQLGNTEAFF
TRBV5-5	TRBJ1-5	TRBD1	.	TGTGCCAGCAGCTTAGGGGACAGTAGCAATCAGCCCCAGCATTTT	CASSLGDSSNQPQHF
TRBV29-1	TRBJ1-4	.	.	TGCAGCGTCCTTCAGGGACCTAATGAAAAACTGTTTTTT	CSVLQGPNEKLFF
TRBV3-1/TRBV3-2	TRBJ1-1	.	.	TGTGCCAGCAGCACCCAGGGCACTGAAGCTTTCTTT	CASSTQGTEAFF
TRBV7-9	TRBJ1-5	TRBD1	once	TGTGCCAGCAGCTTAGATTATGGACAGGGACAGGATCAGCCCCAGCATTTT	CASSLDYGQGQDQPQHF
TRBV2	TRBJ2-7	.	.	TGTGCCAGCAGTGAATACTGGTACGAGCAGTACTTC	CASSEYWYEQYF
TRBV9	TRBJ1-2	.	.	TGTGCCAGCAGCGGTGGTGGGGGCATACCAACGAACTATGGCTACACCTTC	CASSGGGGIPTNYGYTF
TRBV3-1/TRBV3-2	TRBJ1-1	.	.	TGTGCCAGCAGCCAAGGTGGGGGGCCCGAAGCTTTCTTT	CASSQGGGPEAFF
TRBV6-2/TRBV6-3	TRBJ1-5	.	.	TGTGCCAGCAGTTACGGGGCCACCCCCCAGCATTTT	CASSYGATPQHF
TRBV24-1	TRBJ2-3	TRBD2	.	TGTGCCACCAGTATAGGACTAGAGCCAGATACGCAGTATTTT	CATSIGLEPDTQYF
TRBV5-1	TRBJ1-6	.	.	TGCGCCAGCAGCTCAAACACAGGGACTAGCTCCTATAATTCACCCCTCCACTTT	CASSSNTGTSSYNSPLHF
TRBV6-5	TRBJ2-1	TRBD1	.	TGTGCCAGCAGTCCTGAGACAGGGATTTATAGTGAGCAGTTCTTC	CASSPETGIYSEQFF
TRBV6-5	TRBJ1-1	.	.	TGTGCCAGCAGTTACTCTGGGGATGAAGCTTTCTTT	CASSYSGDEAFF
TRBV30	TRBJ2-7	.	.	TGTGCCTGGACAAAGGGCAGGCAATACGAGCAGTACTTC	CAWTKGRQYEQYF
TRBV5-1	TRBJ1-2	TRBD1	.	TGCGCCAGCAGCCAAACAGGGGTTGGAAACGGCTACACCTTC	CASSQTGVGNGYTF
TRBV5-4	TRBJ2-5	TRBD2	.	TGTGCCAGCAGCCCGCCCGGGACTAGCGGGGGGGCCGCGGGAGAGACCCAGTACTTC	CASSPPGTSGGAAGETQYF
TRBV5-4	TRBJ1-3	.	.	TGTGCCAGCGGACCGGGACAAACCTCTGGAAACACCATATATTTT	CASGPGQTSGNTIYF
TRBV19	TRBJ1-3	.	few	TGTGCCAGTAGCCGGGGCCTAACCTCCAGCTCTGGAAACACCATATATTTT	CASSRGLTSSSGNTIYF
TRBV7-2	TRBJ1-5	.	.	TGTGCCAGCAGCTTAGGGACCAATCAGCCCCAGCATTTT	CASSLGTNQPQHF
TRBV19	TRBJ1-1	.	.	TGTGCCAGTTTGGGAACAAGGAGGGACACTGAAGCTTTCTTT	CASLGTRRDTEAFF
TRBV6-5	TRBJ1-1	.	.	TGTGCCAGCAGTTACGCGGGGGTACCGAACACTGAAGCTTTCTTT	CASSYAGVPNTEAFF
TRBV10-3	TRBJ1-1	.	.	TGTGCCATCAGTGAAGGCAGGGTTGTGAACACTGAAGCTTTCTTT	CAISEGRVVNTEAFF
TRBV6-5	TRBJ1-2	.	.	TGTGCCAGCAGTTACGACAGCGAAGACTATGGCTACACCTTC	CASSYDSEDYGYTF
TRBV12-3/TRBV12-4	TRBJ2-1	.	once	TGTGCCAGCAGTTTAGGCATCCTTGAGCGGTTCTTC	CASSLGILERFF
TRBV29-1	TRBJ1-1	TRBD1	once	TGCAGCGTTGGGGGGACAGGGAACACTGAAGCTTTCTTT	CSVGGTGNTEAFF
TRBV6-5	TRBJ1-5	.	.	TGTGCCAGCTCCGAGGGGGGACGACAGCCCCAGCATTTT	CASSEGGRQPQHF
TRBV25-1	TRBJ1-1	.	.	TGTGCCAGCAAGGGGAACACTGAAGCTTTCTTT	CASKGNTEAFF
TRBV12-5	TRBJ1-4	.	.	TGTGCTAGTGTCCTTGCCCCGAACAATGAAAAACTGTTTTTT	CASVLAPNNEKLFF
TRBV6-5	TRBJ2-7	TRBD1	.	TGTGCCAGCAGTCCCGGGACAGGGGATTACGAGCAGTACTTC	CASSPGTGDYEQYF
TRBV7-3	TRBJ1-6	.	.	TGTGCCAGCAGCCTAAGTGACATGTATAATTCACCCCTCCACTTT	CASSLSDMYNSPLHF
TRBV7-3	TRBJ1-1	TRBD1	.	TGTGCCAGCAGCTTCCAAGGGGGCGGGGACACTGAAGCTTTCTTT	CASSFQGGGDTEAFF
TRBV7-8	TRBJ1-2	.	.	TGTGCCAGCAGCTTAGGCCGGAAAGGTGGCTACACCTTC	CASSLGRKGGYTF
TRBV7-9	TRBJ1-3	.	.	TGTGCTAGCGGCAGGGACCATGGAAACACCATATATTTT	CASGRDHGNTIYF
TRBV4-2	TRBJ2-7	.	.	TGTGCCAGCAGTTCAACCTACGAGCAGTACTTC	CASSSTYEQYF
TRBV9	TRBJ2-1	.	.	TGTGCCAGCAGCGTAGGACGGAGCTCCTACAATGAGCAGTTCTTC	CASSVGRSSYNEQFF
TRBV2	TRBJ2-7	TRBD1	.	TGTGCCAGCAGTGCGGGGACAGGGGGCTACGAGCAGTACTTC	CASSAGTGGYEQYF
TRBV5-6	TRBJ1-6	.	.	TGTGCCAGCAGCTGGAATAGACAGGTAGACAATTCACCCCTCCACTTT	CASSWNRQVDNSPLHF